The T cell receptor (beta chain) described here comes from a study of T cells in Graves' hyperthyroidism and ophthalmopathy. If no ophthalmopathy progression occurred within 18 months, Graves' hyperthyroidism was stable. Study-level findings and limits: Blood also held most thyroid clonotypes expanded beyond 0.001.

This clonotype has a handful of counts. Its specificity is unknown. Amplified regions were TCR beta CDR3 sequences from RNA transcripts. TCR CDR3 regions were first amplified by RT-PCR with HTBI primers. TCRdb reprocessed the multiplex PCR reads via MiXCR and lists one record per CDR3 protein. Of approximately 430,000 distinct CDR3 sequences in the sample, approximately 15% were seen once. Sequenced: blood. This TCR came from a woman aged 18 to 35 with Graves' hyperthyroidism.

The CDR3 loop reads CASSLELAGVRGAETQYF. The CDR3 DNA is TGTGCCAGCAGCCTCGAACTAGCGGGAGTCCGTGGGGCAGAGACCCAGTACTTC. The rearrangement uses TRBV4-2 and TRBJ2-5; 11 bases are shared with TRBD2. V trimming: 4 bases; J trimming: 4 bases; junction bases outside the gene matches: 14. The germline gives CDR1 LGHNA, CDR2 YNFKEQ. This CDR3 spans 18 amino acids.